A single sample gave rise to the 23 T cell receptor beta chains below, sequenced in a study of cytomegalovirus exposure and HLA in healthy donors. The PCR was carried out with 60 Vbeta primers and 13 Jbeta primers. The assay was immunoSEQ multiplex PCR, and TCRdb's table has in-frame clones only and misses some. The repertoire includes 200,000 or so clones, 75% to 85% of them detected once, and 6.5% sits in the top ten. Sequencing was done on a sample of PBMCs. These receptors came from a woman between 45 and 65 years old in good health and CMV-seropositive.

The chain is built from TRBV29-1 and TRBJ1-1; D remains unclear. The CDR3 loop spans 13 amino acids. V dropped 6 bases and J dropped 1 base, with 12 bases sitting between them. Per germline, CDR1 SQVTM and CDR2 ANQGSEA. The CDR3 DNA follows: TGCAGCGTCGGTCAACAGAGGAACACTGAAGCTTTCTTT. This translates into CSVGQQRNTEAFF.

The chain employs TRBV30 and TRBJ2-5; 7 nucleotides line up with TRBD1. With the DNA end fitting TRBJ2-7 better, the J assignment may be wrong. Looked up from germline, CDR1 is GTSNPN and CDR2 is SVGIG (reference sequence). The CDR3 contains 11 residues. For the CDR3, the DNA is TGTGCCTGCCCCGACAGGGCCGAGCAGTACTTC. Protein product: CACPDRAEQYF.

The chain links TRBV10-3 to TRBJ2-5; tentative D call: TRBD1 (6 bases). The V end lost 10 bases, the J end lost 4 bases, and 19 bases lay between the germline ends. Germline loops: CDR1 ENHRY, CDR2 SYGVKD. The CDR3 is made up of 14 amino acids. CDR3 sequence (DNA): TGTGCCACCCGTCGGGGCAGGGGTATAGAGACCCAGTACTTC. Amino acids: CATRRGRGIETQYF.

The CDR3 sequence: CASSLASGVQTYEQYF. The CDR3 coding sequence is TGTGCCAGCAGCTTGGCTTCCGGGGTCCAGACCTACGAGCAGTACTTC. The gene calls are TRBV5-4 and TRBJ2-7, with TRBD2 as a possible D gene (5 bases). Per germline, CDR1 SGHNT and CDR2 YYREEE (reference sequence). V lost 0 bases to trimming and J lost 2 bases, with 15 bases between them. CDR3 size: 16 residues. The full variable domain, in which reference TRBV5-4 and TRBJ2-7 provide the parts outside the CDR3, is ETGVTQSPTHLIKTRGQQVTLRCSSQSGHNTVSWYQQALGQGPQFIFQYYREEENGRGNFPPRFSGLQFPNYSSELNVNALELDDSALYLCASSLASGVQTYEQYFGPGTRLTVT.

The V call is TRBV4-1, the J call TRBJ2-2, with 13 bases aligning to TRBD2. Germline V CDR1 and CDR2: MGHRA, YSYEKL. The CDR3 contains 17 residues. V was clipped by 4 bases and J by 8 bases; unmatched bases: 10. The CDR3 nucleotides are TGCGCCAGCAGCCGATATGGGACTAGCGGGGCGGGAGGGGAGCTGTTTTTT. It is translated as CASSRYGTSGAGGELFF.

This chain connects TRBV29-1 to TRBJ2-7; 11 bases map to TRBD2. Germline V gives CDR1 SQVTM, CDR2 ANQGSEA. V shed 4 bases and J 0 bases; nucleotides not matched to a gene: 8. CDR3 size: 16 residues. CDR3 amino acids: CSVVLLAGGVSYEQYF. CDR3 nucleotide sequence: TGCAGCGTTGTACTGCTAGCGGGAGGTGTCTCCTACGAGCAGTACTTC.

The CDR3 DNA is TGTGCCAGCAGCACGGGACAGAGGGAGACCCAGTACTTC. Protein sequence: CASSTGQRETQYF. V usage is TRBV7-6 and J usage is TRBJ2-5; the match to TRBD1 covers 7 bases. CDR3 size: 13 residues. CDR1 is SGHVS and CDR2 is FNYEAQ in the germline V gene. V shed 5 bases, J shed 5 bases, and the junction held 5 bases outside the gene matches.

Written as DNA, the CDR3 is TGTGCCAGCAGCTTAGAGACTCCGGCGGGTGAGCAGTTCTTC. It codes for CASSLETPAGEQFF. The chain is built from TRBV7-6 and TRBJ2-1; D is perhaps TRBD2 (5 bases). The germline V and J ends were trimmed by 1 base and 9 bases, with 13 bases remaining between them. The CDR3 length is 14 residues. The germline V gene encodes CDR1 SGHVS and CDR2 FNYEAQ. Full variable domain (outside the CDR3, taken from reference TRBV7-6 and TRBJ2-1): GAGVSQSPRYKVTKRGQDVALRCDPISGHVSLYWYRQALGQGPEFLTYFNYEAQQDKSGLPNDRFSAERPEGSISTLTIQRTEQRDSAMYRCASSLETPAGEQFFGPGTRLTVL.

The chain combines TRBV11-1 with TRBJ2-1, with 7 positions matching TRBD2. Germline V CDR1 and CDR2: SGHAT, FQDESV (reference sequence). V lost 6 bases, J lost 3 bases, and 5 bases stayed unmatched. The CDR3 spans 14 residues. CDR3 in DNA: TGTGCCAGCAGGGGAGGGAAAAGCTACAATGAGCAGTTCTTC. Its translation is CASRGGKSYNEQFF.

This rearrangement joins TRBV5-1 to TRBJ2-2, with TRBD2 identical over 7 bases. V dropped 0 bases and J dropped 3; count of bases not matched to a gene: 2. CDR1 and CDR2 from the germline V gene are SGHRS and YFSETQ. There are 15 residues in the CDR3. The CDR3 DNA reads TGCGCCAGCAGCTTGGGTCTAGCGGACACCGGGGAGCTGTTTTTT. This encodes CASSLGLADTGELFF.

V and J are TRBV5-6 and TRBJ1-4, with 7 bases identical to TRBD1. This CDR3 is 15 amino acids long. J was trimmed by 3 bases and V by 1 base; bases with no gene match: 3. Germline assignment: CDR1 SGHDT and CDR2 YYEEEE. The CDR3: CASSLRTGSNEKLFF. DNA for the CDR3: TGTGCCAGCAGCTTGCGGACAGGATCTAATGAAAAACTGTTTTTT. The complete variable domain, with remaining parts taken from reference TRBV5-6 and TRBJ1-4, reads DAGVTQSPTHLIKTRGQQVTLRCSPKSGHDTVSWYQQALGQGPQFIFQYYEEEERQRGNFPDRFSGHQFPNYSSELNVNALLLGDSALYLCASSLRTGSNEKLFFGSGTQLSVL.

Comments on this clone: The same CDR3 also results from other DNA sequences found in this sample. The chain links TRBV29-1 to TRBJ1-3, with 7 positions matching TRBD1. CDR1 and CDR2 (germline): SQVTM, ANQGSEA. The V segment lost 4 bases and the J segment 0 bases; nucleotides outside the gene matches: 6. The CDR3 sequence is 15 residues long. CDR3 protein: CSVGDRGGSGNTIYF. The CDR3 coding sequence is TGCAGCGTTGGGGACAGAGGGGGCTCTGGAAACACCATATATTTT. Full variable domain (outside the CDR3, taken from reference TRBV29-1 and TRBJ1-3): SAVISQKPSRDICQRGTSLTIQCQVDSQVTMMFWYRQQPGQSLTLIATANQGSEATYESGFVIDKFPISRPNLTFSTLTVSNMSPEDSSIYLCSVGDRGGSGNTIYFGEGSWLTVV.

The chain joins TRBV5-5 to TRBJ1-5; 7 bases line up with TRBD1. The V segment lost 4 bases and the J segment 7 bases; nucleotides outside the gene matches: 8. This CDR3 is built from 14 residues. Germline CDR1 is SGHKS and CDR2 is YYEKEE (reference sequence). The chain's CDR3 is CASSPDRVVQPQHF. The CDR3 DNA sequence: TGTGCCAGCAGCCCTGACAGGGTAGTCCAGCCCCAGCATTTT.

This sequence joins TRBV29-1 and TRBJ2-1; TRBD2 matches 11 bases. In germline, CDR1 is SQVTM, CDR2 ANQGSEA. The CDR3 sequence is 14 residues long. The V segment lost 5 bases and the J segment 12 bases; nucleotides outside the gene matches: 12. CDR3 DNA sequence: TGCAGCGTTCACCTGACTAGCGGGGTCGGTGGGCAGTTCTTC. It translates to CSVHLTSGVGGQFF.

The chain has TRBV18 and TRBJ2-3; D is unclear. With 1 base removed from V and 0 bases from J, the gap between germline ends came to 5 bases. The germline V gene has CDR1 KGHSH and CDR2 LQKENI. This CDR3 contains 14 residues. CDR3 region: CASSPLLSTDTQYF. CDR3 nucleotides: TGTGCCAGCTCACCACTACTAAGCACAGATACGCAGTATTTT.

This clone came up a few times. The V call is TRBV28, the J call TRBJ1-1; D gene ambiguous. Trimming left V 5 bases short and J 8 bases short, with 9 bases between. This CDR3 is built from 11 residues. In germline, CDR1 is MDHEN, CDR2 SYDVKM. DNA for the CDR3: TGTGCCAGCAGTAGCCGGGGAGAAGCTTTCTTT. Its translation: CASSSRGEAFF.

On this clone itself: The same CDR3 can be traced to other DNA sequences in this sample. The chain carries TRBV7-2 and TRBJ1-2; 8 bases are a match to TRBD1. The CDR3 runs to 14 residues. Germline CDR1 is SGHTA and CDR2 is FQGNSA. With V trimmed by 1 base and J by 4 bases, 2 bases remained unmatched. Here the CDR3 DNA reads TGTGCCAGCAGCTTAGAGGGACAGGCCTATGGCTACACCTTC. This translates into CASSLEGQAYGYTF.

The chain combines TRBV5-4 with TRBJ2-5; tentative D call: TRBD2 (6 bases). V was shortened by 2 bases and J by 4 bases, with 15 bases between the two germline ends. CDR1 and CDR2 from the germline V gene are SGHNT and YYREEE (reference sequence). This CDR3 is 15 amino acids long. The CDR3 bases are TGTGCCAGCAGCTTTAGGCAGCCCGGGGGAGAGACCCAGTACTTC. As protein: CASSFRQPGGETQYF.

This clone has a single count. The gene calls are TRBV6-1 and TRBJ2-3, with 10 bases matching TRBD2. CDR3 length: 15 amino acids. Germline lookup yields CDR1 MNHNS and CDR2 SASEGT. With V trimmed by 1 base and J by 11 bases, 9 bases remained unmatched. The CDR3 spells CASSEVGTSVGLQYF. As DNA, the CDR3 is TGTGCCAGCAGTGAAGTGGGGACTAGCGTCGGTCTGCAGTATTTT.

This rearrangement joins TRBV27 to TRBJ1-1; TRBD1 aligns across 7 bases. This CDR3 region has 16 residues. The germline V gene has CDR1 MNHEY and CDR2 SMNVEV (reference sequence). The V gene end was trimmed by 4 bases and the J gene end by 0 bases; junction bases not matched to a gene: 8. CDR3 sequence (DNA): TGTGCCAGCAGTTCCGGGACAGATCTTATGAACACTGAAGCTTTCTTT. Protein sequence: CASSSGTDLMNTEAFF.

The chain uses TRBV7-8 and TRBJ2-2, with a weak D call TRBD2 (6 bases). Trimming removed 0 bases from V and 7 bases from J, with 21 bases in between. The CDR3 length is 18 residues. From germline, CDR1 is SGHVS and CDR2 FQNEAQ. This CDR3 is CASSLAGMTGVRVGELFF. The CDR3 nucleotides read TGTGCCAGCAGCTTAGCTGGCATGACGGGGGTGAGGGTCGGGGAGCTGTTTTTT. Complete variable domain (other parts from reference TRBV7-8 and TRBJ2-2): GAGVSQSPRYKVAKRGQDVALRCDPISGHVSLFWYQQALGQGPEFLTYFQNEAQLDKSGLPSDRFFAERPEGSVSTLKIQRTQQEDSAVYLCASSLAGMTGVRVGELFFGEGSRLTVL.

The DNA for the CDR3 is TGCAGCGTTGAAGGGAGAGAAGGAAACTCCTACAATGAGCAGTTCTTC. It encodes CSVEGREGNSYNEQFF. V gene TRBV29-1 combines with J gene TRBJ2-1, with no clear D. The CDR3 consists of 16 residues. Germline lookup yields CDR1 SQVTM and CDR2 ANQGSEA. The V and J ends lost 1 base and 0 bases respectively, with 13 bases between them.

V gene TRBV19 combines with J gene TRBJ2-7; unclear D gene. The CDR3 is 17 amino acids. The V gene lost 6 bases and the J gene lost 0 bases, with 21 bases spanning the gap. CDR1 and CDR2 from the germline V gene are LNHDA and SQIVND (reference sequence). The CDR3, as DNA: TGTGCCAGTAGCTCAAGCCGGGTACGGCCGAGCTCCTACGAGCAGTACTTC. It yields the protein CASSSSRVRPSSYEQYF.